A single TCR beta chain is shown here with its context. Its antigen target is currently unknown. Base qualities are not recorded, but no much larger clone differs from it by a single base. Each collaborating institution followed its own protocols to collect whole blood in K2EDTA tubes. Collaborator samples were shipped for TCRbeta analysis as frozen whole blood, isolated PBMCs, or DNA extracted from either sample type. The CDR3 covers 13 residues, taking in both the cysteine and the phenylalanine. Just CDR3 DNA is preserved here, 39 bases in frame from base 1. The germline V gene sets CDR1 to SNHLY and CDR2 to FYNNEI. The junction shows trimming of 6 bases on V and 0 bases on J, plus 9 bases between the germline ends. The data were obtained in a study of blood T cell repertoires in COVID-19 (dated by TCRdb to 2019 to 2021). Study-wide context: The collaborator samples originated in the United States, Italy and Spain and spanned the acute and convalescent phases of COVID-19. The material from the prospective study consisted of cDNA or gDNA derived from T cells, B-cell-depleted T cells, or PBMCs. Deeply sampled blood TCRbeta repertoires from subjects exposed to, actively infected with, or recovered from COVID-19 were included in the dataset. The repertoires were made available in a free public database intended to serve as a resource for research on the immune response to SARS-CoV-2. Samples came from the ongoing ImmuneRACE study (first 160 participants) plus 1,254 subjects from 6 global collaborators. The sample metadata nearly always contained a de-identified subject ID, COVID-19 status, age in years and sex. Where available, HLA class I and class II types were taken from metadata supplied by the sample provider and were not determined by assay-based typing. What the study reported, not specific to this receptor: The amount of clinical and demographic metadata varied by source and participant and was provided uncurated.

The immunoSEQ Assay, a bias-controlled multiplex PCR, was used to amplify TCRbeta CDR3 regions from genomic DNA. Regarding the original processing steps: Nucleated cell counts per sample were estimated from amplification of reference gene primers within the assay. Sequence reads were collapsed and filtered to measure the absolute abundance of every unique TCRbeta CDR3 rearrangement. For each sample, productive Simpson clonality was calculated as the square root of Simpson's diversity index across productive rearrangements. Not all clones reach the TCRdb copy of this immuneACCESS table, which keeps in-frame sequences only. Checked studies attribute under half of the gap to unresolved V genes and leave the rest unexplained. Clone size and the V and J calls come from that table; the DNA yielded D and trimming. Counted in this sample were about 120,000 clones; 65% to 90% of them appeared once. The ten largest clones add up to roughly a tenth of the sample.

The sequence joins TRBV2 to TRBJ2-7; TRBD2 could be the D gene, as 5 bases match. This clonotype originated in an elderly man with acute or convalescent COVID-19. Sequencing was carried out using peripheral blood. Read as DNA, the sequence is TGTGCCAGCAGGGCTACTAGCTCCTACGAGCAGTACTTC. It encodes CASRATSSYEQYF.